The 9 T cell receptor beta chains presented below share a single source sample, sequenced in a study of identical twins. TCRdb reanalysed the 5' RACE reads using MiXCR and keeps one entry per CDR3 protein. The data contain about 520,000 distinct CDR3 sequences, approximately 22% of them seen just once; the ten biggest clones take up about 0.91%. This sample was shared with a second study, whose subject was T cells expressing NK-cell markers.

Input material: CD4+ T cells sorted from blood. Every receptor here comes from a woman in her late teens or twenties in good health.

The V call is TRBV7-9, the J call TRBJ2-5; TRBD2 aligns across 12 bases. The ends lost 6 bases at V and 5 bases at J; junction bases unmatched: 10. The CDR3 extends over 16 amino acids. The germline V gene has CDR1 SEHNR and CDR2 FQNEAQ (reference sequence). CDR3: CASRPPSGRAGETQYF. In DNA, the CDR3 is TGTGCCAGCAGGCCGCCTAGCGGGAGGGCCGGGGAGACCCAGTACTTC.

This clonotype has only a few counts. The V and J genes are TRBV29-1 and TRBJ1-1; tentatively, D is TRBD1 (6 bases). Per germline, CDR1 SQVTM and CDR2 ANQGSEA. CDR3 size: 12 residues. The V gene lost 4 bases and the J gene lost 4 bases, with 10 bases spanning the gap. CDR3 coding DNA: TGCAGCGTTGTTAGGGGGGGCACTGAAGCTTTCTTT. It encodes CSVVRGGTEAFF.

The genes are TRBV5-1 and TRBJ2-1; D could derive from TRBD1 or TRBD2 (5 bases each). The CDR3 is made up of 16 amino acids. The ends were cut back, 2 bases at V and 6 bases at J, with 18 bases in the middle. Germline V lookup: CDR1 SGHRS, CDR2 YFSETQ. The CDR3 coding sequence is TGCGCCAGCAGCTTATATGGGGGAAGTGCAGTCAATGAGCAGTTCTTC. Residues: CASSLYGGSAVNEQFF.

The sample holds a few counts of this clonotype. The rearrangement joins TRBV20-1 to TRBJ1-1; maybe TRBD1 (5 bases). The V and J ends lost 3 bases and 5 bases respectively, with 13 bases between them. This CDR3 has 13 residues. CDR1 and CDR2 (germline): DFQATT, SNEGSKA (reference sequence). In DNA, the CDR3 is TGCAGTGCTAGGGGGCAGGGAGGAACTGAAGCTTTCTTT. Translated: CSARGQGGTEAFF.

V gene TRBV15 combines with J gene TRBJ2-7, with D perhaps TRBD1 or TRBD2 (6 bases each). Trimming stripped 4 bases from V and 9 bases from J, with 16 bases between. The CDR3 is made up of 13 amino acids. The germline gives CDR1 LNHNV, CDR2 YYDKDF (reference sequence). Here the CDR3 DNA reads TGTGCCACCAGCACCCGAGGGGGGTGGGGGCAGTACTTC. Its translation is CATSTRGGWGQYF. The whole variable domain, remainder taken from reference TRBV15 and TRBJ2-7, is DAMVIQNPRYQVTQFGKPVTLSCSQTLNHNVMYWYQQKSSQAPKLLFHYYDKDFNNEADTPDNFQSRRPNTSFCFLDIRSPGLGDTAMYLCATSTRGGWGQYFGPGTRLTVT.

This clonotype was detected a few times. The V call is TRBV10-3, the J call TRBJ1-6; perhaps TRBD1 as D (5 bases). This CDR3 comprises 14 residues. The ends were cut back, 7 bases at V and 9 bases at J, with 16 bases in the middle. Per the germline V gene, CDR1 is ENHRY and CDR2 is SYGVKD. The CDR3 region has the DNA TGTGCCATCACCCCGGGACCGCGGGCTTCACCCCTCCACTTT. Protein product: CAITPGPRASPLHF.

The table lists this clonotype with a few counts. V is TRBV5-1 and J is TRBJ1-2; D remains unclear. Looked up from germline, CDR1 is SGHRS and CDR2 is YFSETQ. V dropped 5 bases and J dropped 8 bases, with 19 bases sitting between them. The length of the CDR3 is 14 residues. The CDR3, as DNA: TGCGCCAGCAGTCCCGGTGACTACGGGATGGGCTACACCTTC. This gives the protein CASSPGDYGMGYTF.

CDR3 in DNA: TGTGCCGCCAGGACGAGCAATCAGCCCCAGCATTTT. Translation: CAARTSNQPQHF. The rearrangement links TRBV6-1 to TRBJ1-5; D gene ambiguous. V was clipped by 11 bases and J by 1 base, with 9 bases between them. Germline V gene sequence: CDR1 MNHNS, CDR2 SASEGT. The CDR3 runs to 12 residues.

V is TRBV6-2 or TRBV6-3 and J is TRBJ2-7; D is perhaps TRBD1 (5 bases). The CDR3 spans 13 residues. Looked up from germline, CDR1 is MNHEY and CDR2 is SVGEGT. Trimming pared 7 bases from V and 0 bases from J, leaving 10 bases between. CDR3 sequence reads: CASKNRNSYEQYF. The CDR3, as DNA: TGTGCCAGCAAGAACAGGAACTCCTACGAGCAGTACTTC.